The T cell receptor (beta chain) under discussion was sequenced for a study of metastatic and nonmetastatic thyroid tumors (dated by TCRdb to 2018 to 2020). Study-wide context: The researchers compared repertoires between peripheral blood samples and tumor or nodule tissue samples from patients with malignant or benign thyroid disease.

Before undergoing thyroid surgery, none of the patients had been given any kind of treatment. The study retrospectively analysed patient clinical samples collected from about 2011 to 2018 using T-cell receptor beta sequencing. Library generation was performed with PCR. Sequencer: Illumina HiSeq 4000. High-throughput sequencing was used to profile the TCR beta-chain CDR3 region of every patient. The published analysis was carried out like this. CDR3 differences across clinicopathological groups were used to build a classifier for discriminating distant-metastatic papillary thyroid cancer patients. The Shannon index was used to measure repertoire diversity, and the Morisita-Horn index was used to measure how similar tumor and blood repertoires were. Using fastp at Q25 and MiXCR, TCRdb reprocessed the public reads and kept productive beta chains. TCRdb assigned the V and J calls; the authors' analysis was not used. Recorded for this sample are approximately 41,000 clones; 28% of them occurred a single time. Approximately 9.8% of the sample is in the top ten clones.

The full study reports these points: TCR beta diversity was reported as significantly higher in malignant tumors than in benign nodules, in both blood and tumor samples.

Based on the germline V gene, the CDR1 and CDR2 sequences are MGHDK and SYGVNS. The CDR3 holds 14 amino acids from the cysteine to the phenylalanine. The kept DNA is CDR3 alone, 42 bases in frame from the first base. V loses 3 bases, J loses 6 bases, and the germline ends lie 15 bases apart. This clone has ten or more counts. Which antigen it targets is not known. No much larger clone is present one base from it, and per-base qualities are unavailable. The clonotype was recovered from a male donor with papillary thyroid cancer or a benign thyroid nodule (not recorded which). Some clones in this sample may be carry-over from other donors' samples. The chain links TRBV25-1 with TRBJ2-7, with TRBD2 tentatively as D gene (5 bases match). Input material: blood. This receptor has the CDR3 CASSEFRVEGEQYF. The DNA sequence reads TGTGCCAGCAGTGAGTTTAGGGTTGAGGGCGAGCAGTACTTC.